This T cell receptor (beta chain) stems from a study of blood T cell repertoires in COVID-19. This CDR3 region has 15 residues. The V gene lost 1 base and the J gene lost 4 bases, with 13 bases spanning the gap. Germline V gene data show CDR1 as SGHTA and CDR2 as FQGNSA. Profiled with immunoSEQ multiplex PCR; TCRdb holds only in-frame clones, not every one. Altogether 80,000 to 95,000 clones are present, under 90% being singletons, with the ten largest covering approximately 44%. This clonotype was obtained from a man of 80 years or more with acute or convalescent COVID-19. This chain joins TRBV7-2 and TRBJ1-2; a possible D gene is TRBD1 (6 bases). Sequenced sample: peripheral blood. The DNA of the CDR3 is TGTGCCAGCAGCTTAGGATCGACAGGCCCCTATGGCTACACCTTC. This translates into CASSLGSTGPYGYTF.